The entry below gives a single T cell receptor beta chain sequence along with its context. Its specificity is unknown. This entry belongs to a study of shared clonotypes between healthy human individuals. The CDR3 sequence is 17 residues long. The V segment lost 2 bases and the J segment 0 bases; nucleotides outside the gene matches: 8. Per the germline V gene, CDR1 is SGHRS and CDR2 is YFSETQ. Profiling relied on immunoSEQ multiplex PCR, and the TCRdb table lists in-frame clones only, not all of them. The sample shows hundreds of thousands of clones, 85% to 95% of them seen only once. Terminally differentiated effector memory CD45RA+ cells were left out of the naive CD8 fraction, which was CD45RO-negative and positively selected for CCR7. Broader study findings: Against clonotypes common to all four donors, non-shared ones had lower generation probabilities.

Sequenced material: naive CD8+ T cells sorted from blood. The TCR comes from a man under 40 in good health. This rearrangement joins TRBV5-1 to TRBJ1-3, with TRBD1 matching 7 bases. The chain's CDR3 is CASSFYPGQNSGNTIYF. The DNA of the CDR3 is TGCGCCAGCAGCTTCTACCCGGGACAGAACTCTGGAAACACCATATATTTT.